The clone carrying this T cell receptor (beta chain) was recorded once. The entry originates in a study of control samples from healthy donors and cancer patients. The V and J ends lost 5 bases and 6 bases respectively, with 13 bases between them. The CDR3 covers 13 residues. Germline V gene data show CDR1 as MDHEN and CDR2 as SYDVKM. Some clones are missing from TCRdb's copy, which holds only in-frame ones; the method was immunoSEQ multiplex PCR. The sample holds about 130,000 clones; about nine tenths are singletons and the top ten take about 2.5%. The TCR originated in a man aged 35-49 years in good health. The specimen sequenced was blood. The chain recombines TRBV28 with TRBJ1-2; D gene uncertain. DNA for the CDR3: TGTGCCAGCAGTCCCCACCATGTGAATGGCTACACCTTC. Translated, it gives CASSPHHVNGYTF.